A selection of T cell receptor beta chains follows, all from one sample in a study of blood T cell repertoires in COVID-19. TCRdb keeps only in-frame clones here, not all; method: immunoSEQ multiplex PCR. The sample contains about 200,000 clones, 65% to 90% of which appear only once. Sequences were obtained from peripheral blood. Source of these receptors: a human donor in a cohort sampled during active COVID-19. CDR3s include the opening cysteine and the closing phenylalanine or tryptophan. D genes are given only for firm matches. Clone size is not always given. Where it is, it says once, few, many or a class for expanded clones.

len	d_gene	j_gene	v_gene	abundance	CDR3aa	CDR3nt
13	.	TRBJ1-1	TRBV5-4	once	CASSLAIGTEAFF	TGTGCCAGCAGCTTGGCCATCGGGACTGAAGCTTTCTTT
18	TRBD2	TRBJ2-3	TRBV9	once	CASSVGPGAGGPWDTQYF	TGTGCCAGCAGCGTAGGCCCAGGCGCGGGAGGGCCGTGGGATACGCAGTATTTT
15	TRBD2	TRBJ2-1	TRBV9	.	CASSIRLATYNEQFF	TGTGCCAGCAGCATACGACTAGCCACCTACAATGAGCAGTTCTTC
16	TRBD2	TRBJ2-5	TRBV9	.	CASSVTLGGGLETQYF	TGTGCCAGCAGCGTAACGTTGGGGGGAGGGTTAGAGACCCAGTACTTC
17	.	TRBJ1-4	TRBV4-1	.	CASSRGRRGQLYEKLFF	TGCGCCAGCAGCAGGGGTCGCAGGGGCCAACTGTATGAAAAACTGTTTTTT
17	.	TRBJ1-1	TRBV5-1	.	CASSLGVLANMNTEAFF	TGCGCCAGCAGCTTGGGGGTCTTAGCAAACATGAACACTGAAGCTTTCTTT
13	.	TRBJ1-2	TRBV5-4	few	CASSLGRFNGYTF	TGTGCCAGCAGCTTGGGGAGGTTTAATGGCTACACCTTC
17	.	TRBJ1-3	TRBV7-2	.	CASSWRRGGTTGNTIYF	TGTGCCAGCAGCTGGCGGCGGGGGGGAACGACTGGAAACACCATATATTTT
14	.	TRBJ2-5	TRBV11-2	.	CASSLAGAQETQYF	TGTGCCAGCAGCTTAGCGGGTGCCCAAGAGACCCAGTACTTC
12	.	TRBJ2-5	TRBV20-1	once	CSVSGSPETQYF	TGCAGTGTTAGTGGGAGTCCGGAGACCCAGTACTTC
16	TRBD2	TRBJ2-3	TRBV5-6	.	CASSQGGVFSTDTQYF	TGTGCCAGCAGTCAGGGAGGGGTATTTAGCACAGATACGCAGTATTTT
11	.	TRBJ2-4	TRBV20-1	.	CSASYGRALHF	TGCAGTGCTAGTTATGGCAGGGCGTTACACTTC
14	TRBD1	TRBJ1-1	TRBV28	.	CAAAWTGRNTEAFF	TGTGCCGCGGCCTGGACAGGGAGGAACACTGAAGCTTTCTTT
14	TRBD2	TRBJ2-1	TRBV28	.	CASSTSGRTNEQFF	TGTGCCAGCTCAACTAGCGGGAGGACCAATGAGCAGTTCTTC
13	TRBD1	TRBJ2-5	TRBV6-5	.	CASRKGASETQYF	TGTGCCAGCAGAAAGGGGGCTTCGGAGACCCAGTACTTC
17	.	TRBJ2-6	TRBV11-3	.	CASSLGAGLSGANVLTF	TGTGCCAGCAGCTTAGGGGCAGGGCTGAGTGGGGCCAACGTCCTGACTTTC
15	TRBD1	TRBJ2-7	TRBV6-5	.	CASRSKKTGGYEQYF	TGTGCCAGCAGAAGTAAAAAGACAGGGGGCTACGAGCAGTACTTC
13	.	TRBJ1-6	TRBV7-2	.	CASSWEGSAPLHF	TGTGCCAGCAGCTGGGAGGGGTCGGCACCCCTCCACTTT
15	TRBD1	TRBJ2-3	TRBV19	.	CASRRQGPSTDTQYF	TGTGCCAGTAGGCGACAGGGGCCCAGCACAGATACGCAGTATTTT
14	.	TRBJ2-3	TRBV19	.	CASSDRFRTDTQYF	TGTGCCAGTAGTGACAGGTTCCGCACAGATACGCAGTATTTT
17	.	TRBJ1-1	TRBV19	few	CASSIPRRRNENTEAFF	TGTGCCAGTAGTATACCTCGGAGAAGGAACGAGAACACTGAAGCTTTCTTT
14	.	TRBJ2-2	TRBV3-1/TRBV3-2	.	CASSPQLAPGELFF	TGTGCCAGCAGTCCTCAACTAGCCCCCGGGGAGCTGTTTTTT
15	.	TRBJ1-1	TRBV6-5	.	CASRLTGVMNTEAFF	TGTGCCAGTAGGCTGACAGGAGTCATGAACACTGAAGCTTTCTTT
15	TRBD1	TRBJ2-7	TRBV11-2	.	CASRKAGTVKYEQYF	TGTGCCAGCAGAAAAGCCGGGACAGTGAAGTACGAGCAGTACTTC
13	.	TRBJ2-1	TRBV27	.	CASSLSTNNEQFF	TGTGCCAGCAGTTTATCGACTAACAATGAGCAGTTCTTC
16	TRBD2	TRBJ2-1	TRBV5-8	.	CASRLGGERESNEQFF	TGTGCCAGCAGGCTGGGGGGGGAGCGGGAGTCGAATGAGCAGTTCTTC
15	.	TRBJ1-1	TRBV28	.	CASSFGAGQNTEAFF	TGTGCCAGCAGTTTCGGTGCAGGTCAGAACACTGAAGCTTTCTTT
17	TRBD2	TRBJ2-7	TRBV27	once	CASSWEGGAGNSYEQYF	TGTGCCAGCAGTTGGGAGGGAGGAGCGGGAAACTCCTACGAGCAGTACTTC
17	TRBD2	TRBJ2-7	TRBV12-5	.	CASGLVQFSGDSYEQYF	TGTGCTAGTGGTTTGGTACAATTCAGCGGGGACTCCTACGAGCAGTACTTC
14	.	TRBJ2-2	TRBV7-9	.	CASSLALSREELFF	TGTGCCAGCAGCTTAGCGCTTTCGCGGGAGGAGCTGTTTTTT
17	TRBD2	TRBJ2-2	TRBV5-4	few	CASSLGPGLVGIGELFF	TGTGCCAGCAGCTTGGGCCCGGGACTAGTCGGGATCGGGGAGCTGTTTTTT
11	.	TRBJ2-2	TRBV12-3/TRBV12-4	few	CASTLSGELFF	TGTGCCAGCACCCTGAGTGGGGAGCTGTTTTTT
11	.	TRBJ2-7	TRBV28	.	CASSSDSLPLF	TGTGCCAGCAGCTCAGACAGTTTGCCCCTCTTC
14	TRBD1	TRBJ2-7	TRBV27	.	CASSSDRGQYEQYF	TGTGCCAGCAGTTCTGACAGGGGACAATACGAGCAGTACTTC
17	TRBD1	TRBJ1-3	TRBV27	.	CASSYLPLQGSGNTIYF	TGTGCCAGCAGTTACCTCCCTCTACAGGGGAGTGGAAACACCATATATTTT
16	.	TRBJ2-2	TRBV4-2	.	CASSQEVSRVKGELFF	TGTGCCAGCAGCCAAGAGGTTTCCAGGGTCAAAGGGGAGCTGTTTTTT